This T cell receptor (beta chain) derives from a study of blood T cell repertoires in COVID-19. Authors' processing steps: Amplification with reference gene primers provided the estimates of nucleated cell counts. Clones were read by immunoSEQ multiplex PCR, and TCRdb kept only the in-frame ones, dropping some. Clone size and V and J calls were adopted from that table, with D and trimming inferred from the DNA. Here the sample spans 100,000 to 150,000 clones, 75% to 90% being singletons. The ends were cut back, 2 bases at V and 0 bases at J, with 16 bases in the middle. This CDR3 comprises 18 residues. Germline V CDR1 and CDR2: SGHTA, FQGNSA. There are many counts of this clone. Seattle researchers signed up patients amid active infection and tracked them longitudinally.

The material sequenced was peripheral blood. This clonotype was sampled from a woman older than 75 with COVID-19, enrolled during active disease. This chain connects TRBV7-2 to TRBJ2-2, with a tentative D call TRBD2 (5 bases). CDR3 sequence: CASSLPTTALANTGELFF. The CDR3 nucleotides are TGTGCCAGCAGCTTACCAACTACGGCACTAGCGAACACCGGGGAGCTGTTTTTT.